The clone carrying this T cell receptor beta chain was found a few times. The antigen remains unidentified. This entry is derived from a study of cytomegalovirus exposure and HLA in healthy donors. Whole-study results and caveats: According to the study, around 180 TCR beta chains were cytomegalovirus-associated.

Data came from immunoSEQ multiplex PCR; TCRdb stores just in-frame clones and leaves some out. The table includes about 240,000 clones, approximately 83% detected once. The trim removed 4 bases at V and 0 bases at J, leaving 6 bases unmatched. Germline CDR1 MGHRA, CDR2 YSYEKL. This CDR3 is 16 amino acids long. The donors were members of the validation cohort, which comprised 120 subjects and was separate from the first cohort of roughly 700 subjects. The sequence derives from a woman aged 25 to 45 in good health and CMV-seropositive. Sequencing was performed on PBMCs. The chain links TRBV4-1 to TRBJ2-7; the match to TRBD2 covers 10 bases. CDR3 residues: CASSRHSGRSSYEQYF. The CDR3 region has the DNA TGCGCCAGCAGCCGCCATAGCGGGAGGAGCTCCTACGAGCAGTACTTC.